A single TCR beta chain is shown here with its context. This entry belongs to a study of blood T cell repertoires in COVID-19. Trimming left V 5 bases short and J 3 bases short, with 14 bases between. From germline, CDR1 is SGHVS and CDR2 FQNEAQ. The CDR3 consists of 15 residues. The authors' processing: It was from reference gene primer amplification that nucleated cell counts were estimated. The data were produced by immunoSEQ multiplex PCR, yet TCRdb's version contains in-frame clones alone and is incomplete. V and J calls and clone size follow that table, whereas D and trimming were derived from the DNA. Counted here are about 58,000 clones, about 88% occurring once; the ten biggest clones make up around an eighth.

The gene calls are TRBV7-8 and TRBJ1-5, with a weak D call TRBD1 (5 bases). This TCR was sampled from a woman in her sixties or seventies with active COVID-19. Source material: peripheral blood. In nucleotides, the CDR3 is TGTGCCAGCAGCCCCCAGGGTAACAACAATCAGCCCCAGCATTTT. Translated, it gives CASSPQGNNNQPQHF.